The 21 T cell receptor beta chains below were found in one sample sequenced in a study of post-analysis software for immune sequencing data. These receptors' antigens are unknown. Sequencing libraries made from TCR beta cDNA carried unique molecular identifiers. TCRdb itself ran the PCR reads through MiXCR, one entry per CDR3 protein. The sample lists 750,000 to 950,000 distinct CDR3 sequences, under 70% seen once, with approximately 4.5% in the top ten. Study-wide findings and caveats: About five TRBV segments, including TRBV5-6, TRBV5-1 and TRBV20-1, were more frequent in patients than controls.

Material: blood. The receptors derive from a girl aged 10 to 17 with multiple sclerosis.

The chain joins TRBV5-1 to TRBJ2-4, with D possibly being TRBD1 (6 bases). Trimming pared 0 bases from V and 0 bases from J, leaving 13 bases between. Germline V gene data show CDR1 as SGHRS and CDR2 as YFSETQ. The CDR3 loop spans 17 amino acids. As DNA, the CDR3 is TGCGCCAGCAGCTTGGAGGGGGAGTTCTTAGCCAAAAACATTCAGTACTTC. Translating gives CASSLEGEFLAKNIQYF.

This clonotype was observed a few times. At one end, the junction sequence differs from germline, possibly due to a read error. The rearrangement uses TRBV12-3 or TRBV12-4 and TRBJ2-7; the D gene is possibly TRBD1 (5 bases). The CDR3 has 13 amino acids. CDR3 in amino acids: CTSSFRAGYEQYF. As DNA, the CDR3 is TGTACCAGCAGTTTCAGGGCTGGCTACGAGCAGTACTTC.

The chain couples TRBV15 to TRBJ2-3; D is uncertain. Germline CDR1 and CDR2: LNHNV and YYDKDF (reference sequence). Trimming removed 3 bases from V and 5 bases from J, with 6 bases in between. There are 12 residues in the CDR3. Written as DNA, the CDR3 is TGTGCCACCAGCAGGGCCGGAGATACGCAGTATTTT. As protein: CATSRAGDTQYF.

The chain combines TRBV29-1 with TRBJ2-3; D is uncertain. Trimming left V 3 bases short and J 4 bases short, with 11 bases between. The CDR3 length is 13 residues. CDR1 SQVTM and CDR2 ANQGSEA come from the germline V gene. The CDR3 sequence: CSVEDVGPDTQYF. The CDR3 DNA reads as TGCAGCGTTGAGGACGTTGGACCAGATACGCAGTATTTT.

The chain uses TRBV29-1 and TRBJ1-2; D is unclear. V lost 2 bases to trimming and J lost 4 bases, with 11 bases between them. The CDR3 spans 13 residues. In germline, CDR1 is SQVTM, CDR2 ANQGSEA. CDR3: CSVEWERTYGYTF. CDR3 nucleotides: TGCAGCGTTGAATGGGAAAGGACCTATGGCTACACCTTC.

This clonotype was counted between two and nine times. This chain connects TRBV4-1 to TRBJ1-5, with D unresolved. The germline V gene encodes CDR1 MGHRA and CDR2 YSYEKL. Trimming removed 0 bases at V and 3 bases at J, with 12 bases between. The CDR3 sequence is 16 residues long. The CDR3 is CASSQDWQEINQPQHF. In nucleotides, the CDR3 is TGCGCCAGCAGCCAAGATTGGCAGGAAATCAATCAGCCCCAGCATTTT.

The chain recombines TRBV5-1 with TRBJ2-1; 9 bases line up with TRBD2. V lost 4 bases to trimming and J lost 4 bases; unmatched junction nucleotides: 6. The CDR3 is 15 amino acids. CDR1 and CDR2 (germline): SGHRS, YFSETQ. CDR3: CASSALAGSYNEQFF. Here the CDR3 DNA reads TGCGCCAGCAGCGCACTAGCGGGTTCTTACAATGAGCAGTTCTTC.

V gene TRBV2 combines with J gene TRBJ1-5; perhaps TRBD1 as D (5 bases). This CDR3 has 14 amino acids. The germline V gene has CDR1 SNHLY and CDR2 FYNNEI. The V gene lost 3 bases and the J gene lost 3 bases, with 9 bases spanning the gap. The CDR3 sequence is CASSERQFNQPQHF. CDR3 nucleotide sequence: TGTGCCAGCAGTGAGAGACAGTTCAATCAGCCCCAGCATTTT.

Concerning this clonotype: Mismatch with germline at one junction end may stem from a read error. The V and J genes are TRBV6-5 and TRBJ2-2; D gene unclear. Germline V lookup: CDR1 MNHEY, CDR2 SVGAGI. This CDR3 has 14 amino acids. The CDR3 is CASTHLKDTGELFF. The DNA of the CDR3 is TGTGCAAGCACCCACCTAAAGGACACCGGGGAGCTGTTTTTT.

This chain uses TRBV14 with TRBJ2-6, with D unresolved. Trimming removed 1 base from V and 9 bases from J, with 22 bases in between. In germline, CDR1 is SGHDN, CDR2 FVKESK. The CDR3 totals 18 residues. CDR3 nucleotides: TGTGCCAGCAGCCAAGTCGGAACGCTAGGGTCCCCCAGCAACGTCCTGACTTTC. Translating it yields CASSQVGTLGSPSNVLTF.

This clonotype came up a few times. The V and J genes are TRBV9 and TRBJ1-2; TRBD1 matches 8 bases. V was clipped by 2 bases and J by 7 bases; unmatched bases: 7. The CDR3 is made up of 14 amino acids. The germline V gene encodes CDR1 SGDLS and CDR2 YYNGEE. CDR3 in amino acids: CASSVGQEQGGYTF. CDR3 sequence (DNA): TGTGCCAGCAGCGTGGGACAGGAACAGGGTGGCTACACCTTC.

This chain connects TRBV13 to TRBJ2-4; no clear D. The germline V and J ends were trimmed by 5 bases and 12 bases, with 5 bases remaining between them. The CDR3 has 9 residues. The germline CDR1 and CDR2 sequences are PRHDT and FYEKMQ (reference sequence). The CDR3 region is CASSDDQYF. The DNA of the CDR3 is TGTGCCAGCAGCGACGATCAGTACTTC.

The chain joins TRBV29-1 to TRBJ2-5; no clear D. This CDR3 region has 13 residues. Germline V lookup: CDR1 SQVTM, CDR2 ANQGSEA. The V gene lost 2 bases and the J gene lost 5 bases, with 12 bases spanning the gap. CDR3 sequence: CSVELPAAETQYF. CDR3 nucleotides: TGCAGCGTTGAACTCCCGGCGGCGGAGACCCAGTACTTC.

This chain connects TRBV20-1 to TRBJ1-4; 7 bases line up with TRBD1. After removal of 2 bases from V and 3 bases from J, the junction contained 6 bases not matched to a gene. Per germline, CDR1 DFQATT and CDR2 SNEGSKA (reference sequence). The CDR3 sequence is 15 residues long. In nucleotides, the CDR3 is TGCAGTGCTAGACCGACGACAGGGTCTAATGAAAAACTGTTTTTT. It codes for CSARPTTGSNEKLFF.

This clonotype was seen more than once but under ten times. This chain uses TRBV29-1 with TRBJ1-2, with D possibly being TRBD1 (6 bases). Per germline, CDR1 SQVTM and CDR2 ANQGSEA. The CDR3 extends over 11 amino acids. With 5 bases removed from V and 8 bases from J, the gap between germline ends came to 12 bases. This CDR3 reads CSVWTVAGYTF. CDR3 coding DNA: TGCAGCGTTTGGACAGTCGCGGGCTACACCTTC.

The chain carries TRBV20-1 and TRBJ2-1; 7 bases map to TRBD2. CDR3 length: 15 residues. Germline V gene data show CDR1 as DFQATT and CDR2 as SNEGSKA (reference sequence). Trimming at V came to 1 base and at J to 5 bases, leaving 8 bases not matched to a gene. CDR3 nucleotide sequence: TGCAGTGCTAGAGGTTTTTCTAGCGGAAACAATGAGCAGTTCTTC. Residues: CSARGFSSGNNEQFF.

The chain employs TRBV6-1 and TRBJ1-5, with D unclear. CDR1 is MNHNS and CDR2 is SASEGT in the germline V gene. This CDR3 comprises 13 residues. The V gene lost 5 bases and the J gene lost 6 bases, with 11 bases spanning the gap. The CDR3 nucleotides are TGTGCCAGCAGTTATATTGGGTCTCAGCCCCAGCATTTT. Its translation: CASSYIGSQPQHF.

This rearrangement joins TRBV29-1 to TRBJ2-3; unclear D gene. V lost 5 bases and J 4 bases, leaving 10 bases between the germline ends. The CDR3 is 12 residues long. The germline gives CDR1 SQVTM, CDR2 ANQGSEA. CDR3: CSVYLLADTQYF. CDR3 in DNA: TGCAGCGTTTACCTTCTAGCAGATACGCAGTATTTT.

This chain uses TRBV20-1 with TRBJ2-5; D is undetermined. This CDR3 contains 14 residues. Germline V lookup: CDR1 DFQATT, CDR2 SNEGSKA (reference sequence). V dropped 6 bases and J dropped 4 bases, with 18 bases sitting between them. In DNA, the CDR3 is TGCAGTGCCCCTCGACTCCAGGTCGGAGAGACCCAGTACTTC. Protein: CSAPRLQVGETQYF.

V usage is TRBV4-1 and J usage is TRBJ1-5; D is unresolved. The CDR3 length is 14 residues. CDR1 and CDR2 (germline): MGHRA, YSYEKL. The germline V and J ends were trimmed by 0 bases and 11 bases, with 14 bases remaining between them. The CDR3 region has the DNA TGCGCCAGCAGCCAAGAAGCGGGAGCCAAAGCCCAGCATTTT. It yields the protein CASSQEAGAKAQHF.

The chain employs TRBV7-3 and TRBJ2-6; the D gene is possibly TRBD1 (5 bases). The CDR3 has 16 amino acids. V dropped 2 bases and J dropped 0 bases, with 8 bases sitting between them. In germline, CDR1 is SGHTA, CDR2 FQGTGA. The CDR3 is CASSLQGPSGANVLTF. The CDR3 nucleotides read TGTGCCAGCAGCTTACAGGGCCCCTCTGGGGCCAACGTCCTGACTTTC.